A single sample gave rise to the 22 T cell receptor beta chains below, sequenced in a study of CD8 T cells in ankylosing spondylitis (dated by TCRdb to the late 2010s). For these TCRs, the target antigens are not known. What the study reported, not specific to this receptor: A TCR beta motif made up of eight or nine highly homologous amino acid variants appeared to be characteristic of blood from ankylosing spondylitis patients.

Receptor amplification or capture employed 5' RACE. Sequencing was performed on an Illumina HiSeq 2500. TCRdb cleaned the public reads at Q25 with fastp, built clones with MiXCR and kept in-frame beta chains. Under each unique CDR3 protein, matching rows form one entry showing the most common genes and DNA. The sample has about 460,000 distinct CDR3 sequences on record, approximately 5% of them singletons. The ten largest account for under 4.5% of the sample. Sequencing was performed on blood, either unsorted or a sorted T cell fraction (not recorded which). The receptor set was obtained from a male donor with ankylosing spondylitis.

This clonotype was seen ten or more times. The genes are TRBV7-2 and TRBJ2-3; tentatively, D is TRBD1 (6 bases). From germline, CDR1 is SGHTA and CDR2 FQGNSA. Between the trimmed V and J ends, which lost 2 bases and 5 bases, there was a span of 17 bases. The CDR3 length is 16 residues. The chain's CDR3 is CASSLPPSGAGDTQYF. DNA of the CDR3: TGTGCCAGCAGCTTACCCCCCTCAGGGGCCGGAGATACGCAGTATTTT.

The table lists this clonotype with many counts. The J gene is TRBJ1-5, the V gene TRBV7-2, with TRBD1 matching over 7 bases. The trim removed 2 bases at V and 6 bases at J, leaving 4 bases unmatched. The CDR3 contains 14 residues. CDR1 and CDR2 (germline): SGHTA, FQGNSA. The CDR3 DNA reads TGTGCCAGCAGCTTAAATTGGGACAGTCAGCCCCAGCATTTT. It specifies CASSLNWDSQPQHF.

This clonotype was recorded at least ten times. J is TRBJ1-1 and V is TRBV7-2; D unclear. Germline loops: CDR1 SGHTA, CDR2 FQGNSA. The V end lost 2 bases, the J end lost 1 base, and 11 bases lay between the germline ends. The CDR3 has 15 residues. The CDR3 reads CASSLQLMGNTEAFF. As DNA, the CDR3 is TGTGCCAGCAGCTTACAGTTGATGGGGAACACTGAAGCTTTCTTT.

This clonotype was detected ten times or more. The CDR3 loop is CASSSHGGHEYF. CDR3 in DNA: TGTGCCAGCAGCTCCCATGGGGGACATGAGTACTTC. The V gene is TRBV7-9, the J gene TRBJ2-5, with D maybe TRBD1 (6 bases). Trimming took 4 bases from V and 12 from J, leaving 15 bases between them. This CDR3 comprises 12 residues. The germline gives CDR1 SEHNR, CDR2 FQNEAQ (reference sequence). Looking up the rest from reference TRBV7-9 and TRBJ2-5 gives the full variable domain: DTGVSQNPRHKITKRGQNVTFRCDPISEHNRLYWYRQTLGQGPEFLTYFQNEAQLEKSRLLSDRFSAERPKGSFSTLEIQRTEQGDSAMYLCASSSHGGHEYFGPGTRLLVL.

There are many counts of this clonotype. V gene TRBV7-2 combines with J gene TRBJ2-5, with D unresolved. V lost 4 bases to trimming and J lost 7 bases, with 19 bases between them. The CDR3 loop spans 15 amino acids. CDR1 and CDR2 (germline): SGHTA, FQGNSA. In nucleotides, the CDR3 is TGTGCCAGCAGCTCCTTTTGGACCAGCGACGGGACCCAGTACTTC. Protein sequence: CASSSFWTSDGTQYF. Full variable domain (rest looked up from reference TRBV7-2 and TRBJ2-5): GAGVSQSPSNKVTEKGKDVELRCDPISGHTALYWYRQSLGQGLEFLIYFQGNSAPDKSGLPSDRFSAERTGGSVSTLTIQRTQQEDSAVYLCASSSFWTSDGTQYFGPGTRLLVL.

This clonotype has a count of ten or more. This chain links TRBV12-3 or TRBV12-4 with TRBJ1-2, with 8 positions matching TRBD1. V lost 2 bases to trimming and J lost 4 bases; unmatched junction nucleotides: 6. The length of the CDR3 is 15 residues. CDR3 DNA sequence: TGTGCCAGCAGTTTAAGTCAGGGGGCGACCTATGGCTACACCTTC. Translating it yields CASSLSQGATYGYTF.

In this sample, this clonotype turned up a few times. The chain carries TRBV12-3 or TRBV12-4 and TRBJ2-3, with 11 bases matching TRBD2. CDR3 size: 18 residues. The V gene end was trimmed by 5 bases and the J gene end by 2 bases; junction bases not matched to a gene: 12. The CDR3 sequence: CASSTTSGGLYPTDTQYF. In DNA form, the CDR3 reads TGTGCCAGCAGTACCACTAGCGGGGGACTTTACCCCACAGATACGCAGTATTTT.

In its sample, this clonotype was seen many times. V usage is TRBV9 and J usage is TRBJ1-1; 8 bases are a match to TRBD1. The V gene end was trimmed by 4 bases and the J gene end by 0 bases; junction bases not matched to a gene: 8. Germline lookup yields CDR1 SGDLS and CDR2 YYNGEE. The CDR3 totals 16 residues. CDR3 loop: CASSPQPGQVNTEAFF. CDR3 DNA: TGTGCCAGCAGCCCCCAACCGGGACAGGTGAACACTGAAGCTTTCTTT.

This clonotype was counted many times. The chain uses TRBV12-3 or TRBV12-4 and TRBJ2-4; D might be TRBD1 or TRBD2, each matching 5 bases. The CDR3 covers 15 residues. Trimming left V 0 bases short and J 0 bases short, with 6 bases between. CDR3 sequence (DNA): TGTGCCAGCAGTTTAGCGGGGACAGCCAAAAACATTCAGTACTTC. It is translated as CASSLAGTAKNIQYF.

This clonotype was observed at least ten times. V usage is TRBV7-9 and J usage is TRBJ1-1; D remains unclear. This CDR3 contains 13 residues. The V gene lost 1 base and the J gene lost 4 bases, with 7 bases spanning the gap. Germline values: CDR1 SEHNR, CDR2 FQNEAQ (reference sequence). CDR3 DNA sequence: TGTGCCAGCAGCTTAGATTTTAGCACTGAAGCTTTCTTT. Translated, it gives CASSLDFSTEAFF.

This clonotype was picked up many times. This chain connects TRBV7-2 to TRBJ1-1; D gene uncertain. The CDR3 has 13 amino acids. V lost 8 bases to trimming and J lost 2 bases, with 12 bases between them. CDR1 is SGHTA and CDR2 is FQGNSA in the germline V gene. The CDR3 here is CASERYINTEAFF. The CDR3 bases are TGTGCCAGCGAGCGGTACATAAACACTGAAGCTTTCTTT.

This clonotype was found many times. This chain joins TRBV7-2 and TRBJ1-5; 9 nucleotides line up with TRBD1. From germline, CDR1 is SGHTA and CDR2 FQGNSA. J lost 1 base, V lost 4 bases, and 2 bases had no gene match. The CDR3 extends over 15 amino acids. The CDR3 here is CASSSDRGSNQPQHF. In nucleotides, the CDR3 is TGTGCCAGCAGCTCGGACAGGGGAAGCAATCAGCCCCAGCATTTT.

The chain carries TRBV21-1 and TRBJ2-1; the table's D call TRBD1 went unverified against the DNA. TRBV21-1 is a documented pseudogene. The CDR3 spans 15 residues. CDR3 sequence: CASSKDYHPLGEQFF. DNA of the CDR3: TGTGCCAGCAGCAAGGACTATCACCCCCTAGGTGAGCAGTTCTTC.

This clonotype was observed at least ten times. CDR3 in amino acids: CASSLGTPASQAFF. For the CDR3, the DNA is TGCGCCAGCAGCCTAGGGACACCCGCCTCGCAAGCTTTCTTT. The gene calls are TRBV5-1 and TRBJ1-1; maybe TRBD1 (6 bases). The V end lost 4 bases, the J end lost 9 bases, and 19 bases lay between the germline ends. CDR1 is SGHRS, CDR2 YFSETQ, per germline. The CDR3 covers 14 residues.

This clonotype was detected a few times. J is TRBJ1-1 and V is TRBV29-1; D unclear. Germline lookup yields CDR1 SQVTM and CDR2 ANQGSEA. The CDR3 extends over 13 amino acids. Deletions cut 4 bases from V and 4 bases from J, with 13 bases between. The CDR3: CSVAIGLGTEAFF. CDR3 DNA: TGCAGCGTTGCAATCGGGTTAGGCACTGAAGCTTTCTTT.

This clonotype has at least ten counts. The chain carries TRBV4-3 and TRBJ1-6; 8 nucleotides match TRBD1. The CDR3 spans 14 residues. Germline V lookup: CDR1 LGHNA, CDR2 YSLEER. V trimming: 5 bases; J trimming: 14 bases; junction bases outside the gene matches: 11. The CDR3 sequence: CASSEGQGARTLHF. DNA of the CDR3: TGCGCCAGCAGCGAGGGGCAGGGGGCAAGAACCCTCCACTTT.

This clonotype was recorded at least ten times. The chain recombines TRBV7-2 with TRBJ1-2; D gene ambiguous. The CDR3 is 11 amino acids. V lost 4 bases, J lost 3 bases, and 3 bases lay in between. Germline V gene sequence: CDR1 SGHTA, CDR2 FQGNSA. CDR3 in DNA: TGTGCCAGCAGCTGGTACTATGGCTACACCTTC. Protein: CASSWYYGYTF.

This clonotype appeared many times. The chain has TRBV5-1 and TRBJ2-2; 7 positions match TRBD2. In germline, CDR1 is SGHRS, CDR2 YFSETQ. V dropped 3 bases and J dropped 3; count of bases not matched to a gene: 11. There are 17 residues in the CDR3. The CDR3 sequence: CASSWEARERDTGELFF. The DNA for the CDR3 is TGCGCCAGCAGCTGGGAGGCGCGGGAGAGGGACACCGGGGAGCTGTTTTTT.

Comment on this clonotype: A much larger clone lies a single base off, so this may be a read error. V gene TRBV12-3 or TRBV12-4 combines with J gene TRBJ2-7; 9 positions match TRBD1. The CDR3 has 15 amino acids. The CDR3 loop reads CASSLAGQGNYERYF. CDR3 sequence (DNA): TGTGCCAGCAGTTTAGCCGGACAGGGGAATTACGAGCGGTACTTC.

Many counts were recorded for this clonotype. The J gene is TRBJ2-3, the V gene TRBV5-5, with 9 bases that match TRBD2. V lost 2 bases, J lost 1 base, and 5 bases stayed unmatched. This CDR3 spans 16 amino acids. Germline lookup yields CDR1 SGHKS and CDR2 YYEKEE (reference sequence). This chain's CDR3 is CASSFAGGWGTDTQYF. The DNA of the CDR3 is TGTGCCAGCAGCTTCGCGGGAGGGTGGGGCACAGATACGCAGTATTTT.

Ten or more counts support this clonotype. This chain connects TRBV4-3 to TRBJ2-2; 8 bases match TRBD1. Germline V gene sequence: CDR1 LGHNA, CDR2 YSLEER. This CDR3 is 15 amino acids long. V trimming: 6 bases; J trimming: 6 bases; junction bases outside the gene matches: 9. CDR3 sequence reads: CASRRGTGVSGELFF. The CDR3, as DNA: TGCGCCAGCAGACGCGGGACAGGAGTTTCCGGGGAGCTGTTTTTT.

Regarding this clonotype: This may stem from a read error, because a much larger clone lies one nucleotide away. The gene calls are TRBV7-2 and TRBJ2-7, with no clear D. The CDR3 contains 13 residues. Looked up from germline, CDR1 is SGHTA and CDR2 is FQGNSA. CDR3 DNA: TGTGCCAGCAGCTCGTTAGGGTCGGACGACCAGTACTTC. This codes for CASSSLGSDDQYF.